This T cell receptor (beta chain) was captured in a study of T cells in women clearing cervical HPV infection (dated by TCRdb to 2017 to 2018). For the wider study: The cases were 20 to 30 women with histologically confirmed HPV16-related CIN3 or worse, and 2 of those women had invasive cancers. The approximately 26 controls were women who cleared a single incident HPV16 infection within 12 months without developing precancer or cancer. Blood from cases was collected at the visit at which the lesion was first identified, whereas blood from controls was collected once infection was no longer detected. Five blinded duplicates per group were added as quality controls, so that 60 or so samples were obtained: some 50 participants and 10 replicates. Cases and controls were matched on year of sample collection and on age within five years. In the parent cohort, 9,000 to 13,000 women aged 18 or older were enrolled in Guanacaste, Costa Rica, during 1993 to 1994 and were followed for seven years. Among cases, blood sampling occurred a median of roughly 150 days after lesion detection, with an interquartile range of roughly 85 to 210 days. Median age was approximately 36 years in cases versus just over 37 in controls, and baseline characteristics did not differ significantly. Since only a few of the women had HLA typing available, the possibility that HLA type was acting as a confounder could not be ruled out. An exploratory proof-of-principle case-control study, nested within the Guanacaste HPV Natural History Study in Costa Rica, was conducted to compare TCR repertoires across cervical HPV16 outcomes. Overall study outcomes, separate from this receptor: CIN3+ cases had significantly higher TCR repertoire richness than controls across sequencing depths, but evenness did not differ between the groups. Because of the cross-sectional design, the study could not determine whether the associations came before infection or resulted from infection, and neither effector/memory subsets nor HPV-specific T cells were isolated. Cases had lower TRBV6-7 relative abundance than controls (roughly 0.12% versus 0.17%; Bonferroni P = 0.0008). Cases were distinguished from controls with an estimated AUC of approximately 0.8 by random forest classifiers combining richness and V gene abundances. Because T-cell numbers per sample were unknown, differences in richness could reflect varying T-cell content rather than repertoire biology.

TCR beta CDR3 regions were amplified by multiplex PCR using the immunoSEQ assay from an average of 1200 ng genomic DNA per sample. Primer bias was corrected in the assay by using a complete synthetic TCR repertoire to establish an amplification baseline. The amplicons were sequenced using the Illumina platform. The authors' pipeline ran thus. Sequences were error-corrected by clustering with frequency ratios and a modified nearest-neighbor algorithm and were then analyzed in the immunoSEQ Analyzer with IMGT gene definitions. At each rarefaction depth, TCR richness and evenness were averaged across 20 rarefaction repeats, and samples with fewer sequences than that depth were excluded. Relative abundances of V, D and J genes were compared between groups using Wilcoxon rank sum tests, with FDR correction applied. In the blinded duplicates, the intraclass correlation was about 95% for TCR richness and averaged around 80% across 60 to 70 gene segments. This immuneACCESS table, as held by TCRdb, lists in-frame sequences with V and J called but not all clones. Of the missing ones, under half trace to an unresolved V gene in checked studies; the others have no known cause. V and J calls plus clone size are reproduced from that table; the DNA served to infer D and trimming. In this sample's table one finds 20,000 to 30,000 clones. The top ten clonotypes cover about 5% of the sample.

As encoded in the germline V gene (reference sequence), CDR1 is LNHDA while CDR2 is SQIVND. Inclusive of the bounding cysteine and phenylalanine, the CDR3 is 14 residues long. Of the CDR3's DNA, 33 bases were read; they are in frame from base 1. Every participant had a single incident cervical HPV16 infection, and prevalent HPV16 infections were excluded. Cervical HPV DNA was detected by MY09/MY11 PCR, and genotyping was performed by dot-blot hybridization. Around 15 mL of heparinized blood was centrifuged, after which the buffy coat was aliquoted, frozen at -30 degrees C, and then stored at -80 degrees C. QIAGEN kits were used to extract genomic DNA from buffy coat specimens. A word on this clone: The clone's antigen remains unknown. The junction departs from the called germline gene at one end, perhaps through a read error. The CDR3 goes on 3 residues after the read ends, and that part is filled in from the germline J gene. Within the sample, other DNA sequences also encode this same CDR3.

The V gene is TRBV19 and the J gene is TRBJ1-3, with the D gene call left open. This sequence was found in a woman aged 18 to 75 with a cervical HPV16 infection that either progressed to CIN3+ or cleared (not recorded which). Material: blood buffy coat. Partial CDR3 DNA: TGTGCCAGTATTGGGCAAAACTCTGGAAACACA. It is translated as CASIGQNSGNT. The whole CDR3 region reads CASIGQNSGNTIYF.